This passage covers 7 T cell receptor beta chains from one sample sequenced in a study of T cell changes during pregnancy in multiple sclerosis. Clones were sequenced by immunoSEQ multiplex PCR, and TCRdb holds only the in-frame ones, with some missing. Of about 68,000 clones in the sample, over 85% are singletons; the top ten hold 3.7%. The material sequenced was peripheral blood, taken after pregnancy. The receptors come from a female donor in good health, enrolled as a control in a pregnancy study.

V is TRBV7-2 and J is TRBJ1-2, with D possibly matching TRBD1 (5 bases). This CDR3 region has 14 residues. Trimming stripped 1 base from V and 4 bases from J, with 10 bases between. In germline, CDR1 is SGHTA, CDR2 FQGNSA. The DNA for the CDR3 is TGTGCCAGCAGCTTAGGGGGGGATCTCTATGGCTACACCTTC. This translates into CASSLGGDLYGYTF.

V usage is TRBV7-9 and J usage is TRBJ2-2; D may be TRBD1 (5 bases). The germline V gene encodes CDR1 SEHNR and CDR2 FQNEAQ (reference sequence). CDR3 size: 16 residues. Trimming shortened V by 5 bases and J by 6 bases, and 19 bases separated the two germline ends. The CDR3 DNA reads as TGTGCCAGCAGCCTTCGCAGGGCCCTTCAGGCCGGGGAGCTGTTTTTT. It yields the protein CASSLRRALQAGELFF.

CDR3 residues: CASSNRGGTDTQYF. The CDR3, as DNA: TGTGCCAGCAGTAACAGGGGGGGCACAGATACGCAGTATTTT. The rearrangement joins TRBV28 to TRBJ2-3; 8 bases are a match to TRBD1. Trimming cost V 5 bases and J 1 base; bases outside gene matches: 2. The length of the CDR3 is 14 residues. Germline CDR1 MDHEN, CDR2 SYDVKM. Drawing the rest from reference TRBV28 and TRBJ2-3, the complete variable domain is DVKVTQSSRYLVKRTGEKVFLECVQDMDHENMFWYRQDPGLGLRLIYFSYDVKMKEKGDIPEGYSVSREKKERFSLILESASTNQTSMYLCASSNRGGTDTQYFGPGTRLTVL.

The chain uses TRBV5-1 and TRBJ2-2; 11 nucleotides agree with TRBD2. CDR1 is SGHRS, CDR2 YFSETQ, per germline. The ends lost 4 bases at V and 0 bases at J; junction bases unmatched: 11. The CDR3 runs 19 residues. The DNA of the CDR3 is TGCGCCAGCAGCCCCCTAGGGCTAGCGGGGGGAACGAACACCGGGGAGCTGTTTTTT. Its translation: CASSPLGLAGGTNTGELFF. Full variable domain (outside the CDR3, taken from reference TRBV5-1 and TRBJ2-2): KAGVTQTPRYLIKTRGQQVTLSCSPISGHRSVSWYQQTPGQGLQFLFEYFSETQRNKGNFPGRFSGRQFSNSRSEMNVSTLELGDSALYLCASSPLGLAGGTNTGELFFGEGSRLTVL.

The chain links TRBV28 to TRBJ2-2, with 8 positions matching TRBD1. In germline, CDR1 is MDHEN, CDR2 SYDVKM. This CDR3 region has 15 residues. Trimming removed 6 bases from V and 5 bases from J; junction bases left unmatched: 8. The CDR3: CASSPGGGYTGELFF. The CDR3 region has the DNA TGTGCCAGCAGCCCAGGGGGCGGGTATACCGGGGAGCTGTTTTTT.

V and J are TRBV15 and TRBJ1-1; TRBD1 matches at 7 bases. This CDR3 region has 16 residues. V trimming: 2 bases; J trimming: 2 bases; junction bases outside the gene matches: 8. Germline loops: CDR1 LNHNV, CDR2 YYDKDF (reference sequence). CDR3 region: CATSRSLGQQNTEAFF. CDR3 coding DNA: TGTGCCACCAGCAGATCCTTGGGACAGCAAAACACTGAAGCTTTCTTT.

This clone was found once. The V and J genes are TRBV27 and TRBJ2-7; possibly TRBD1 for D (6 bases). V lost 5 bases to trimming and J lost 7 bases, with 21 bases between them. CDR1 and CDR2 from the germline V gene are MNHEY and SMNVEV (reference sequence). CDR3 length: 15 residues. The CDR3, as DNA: TGTGCCAGCAGTGACAGGCTAACCTCGTTGGGGGAGCAGTACTTC. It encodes CASSDRLTSLGEQYF.